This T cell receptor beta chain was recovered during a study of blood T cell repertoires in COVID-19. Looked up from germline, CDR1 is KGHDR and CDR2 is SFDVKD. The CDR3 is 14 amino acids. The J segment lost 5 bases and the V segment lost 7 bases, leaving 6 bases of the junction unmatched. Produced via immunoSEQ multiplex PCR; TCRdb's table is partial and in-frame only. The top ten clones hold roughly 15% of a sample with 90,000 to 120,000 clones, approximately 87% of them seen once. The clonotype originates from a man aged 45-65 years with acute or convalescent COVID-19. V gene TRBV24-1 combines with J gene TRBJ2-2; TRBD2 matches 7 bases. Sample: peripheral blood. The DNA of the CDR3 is TGTGCCACCAGACGGGCCGGGGGGACCGGGGAGCTGTTTTTT. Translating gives CATRRAGGTGELFF.